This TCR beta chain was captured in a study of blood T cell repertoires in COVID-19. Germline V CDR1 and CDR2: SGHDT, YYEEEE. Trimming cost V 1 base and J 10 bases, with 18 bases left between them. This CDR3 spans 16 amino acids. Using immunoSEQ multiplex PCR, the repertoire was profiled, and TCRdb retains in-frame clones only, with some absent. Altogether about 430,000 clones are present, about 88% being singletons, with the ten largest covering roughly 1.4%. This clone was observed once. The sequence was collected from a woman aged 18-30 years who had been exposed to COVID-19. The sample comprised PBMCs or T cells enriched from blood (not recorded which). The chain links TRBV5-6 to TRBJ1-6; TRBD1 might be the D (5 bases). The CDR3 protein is CASSLFGRDSVSPLHF. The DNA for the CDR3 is TGTGCCAGCAGCTTGTTTGGCCGGGACTCCGTCTCACCCCTCCACTTT.